These 17 T cell receptor beta chains were all obtained from the same sample, sequenced in a study of blood T cell repertoires in COVID-19. This table comes from immunoSEQ multiplex PCR, and its TCRdb copy is limited to in-frame clones, with some not included. This table has 300,000 or so clones, 65% to 85% appearing once. Material for sequencing was peripheral blood. These receptors originate from a woman aged 45 to 65 with acute or convalescent COVID-19.

This clone was detected a few times. The genes are TRBV4-1 and TRBJ1-4; a weak D match, TRBD1 (6 bases). Trimming stripped 4 bases from V and 8 bases from J, with 17 bases between. From germline, CDR1 is MGHRA and CDR2 YSYEKL. The length of the CDR3 is 15 residues. The CDR3 DNA sequence: TGCGCCAGCAGCCCGCAGCCAGGGGAGAAAGAAAAACTGTTTTTT. Its translation: CASSPQPGEKEKLFF.

This clone appeared a single time. The chain has TRBV5-1 and TRBJ1-2, with 7 bases aligning to TRBD1. Germline-derived CDR1 and CDR2 are SGHRS and YFSETQ. The CDR3 runs to 14 residues. V was clipped by 4 bases and J by 3 bases; unmatched bases: 6. The CDR3, as DNA: TGCGCCAGCAGCCCGCAGGGGGACCACTATGGCTACACCTTC. It translates to CASSPQGDHYGYTF.

This clone has just one count. The chain has TRBV5-6 and TRBJ2-2; D is unclear. The CDR3 has 14 residues. V dropped 4 bases and J dropped 4 bases, with 11 bases sitting between them. CDR1 is SGHDT, CDR2 YYEEEE, per germline. The CDR3 spells CASSPEQLTGELFF. CDR3 DNA: TGTGCCAGCAGCCCTGAACAGCTCACCGGGGAGCTGTTTTTT.

J is TRBJ2-1 and V is TRBV9, with 7 positions matching TRBD2. The CDR3 is made up of 14 amino acids. Germline V gives CDR1 SGDLS, CDR2 YYNGEE. V lost 2 bases and J lost 9; bases outside the gene matches: 8. CDR3 in DNA: TGTGCCAGCAGCGTGGGGAGGGCCCCAGGTGAGCAGTTCTTC. Amino acid sequence: CASSVGRAPGEQFF.

This clone appeared a few times. The same CDR3 arises from other DNA sequences in this sample as well. The chain links TRBV3-1 (or the pseudogene TRBV3-2) to TRBJ2-7; D may be TRBD2 (5 bases). In germline, CDR1 is LGHDT, CDR2 YNNKEL (reference sequence). V was cut by 4 bases and J by 0 bases, with 10 bases left in between. There are 14 residues in the CDR3. The chain's CDR3 is CASSPRTVSYEQYF. The CDR3 nucleotides read TGTGCCAGCAGCCCCAGGACTGTCTCCTACGAGCAGTACTTC.

The rearrangement joins TRBV4-1 to TRBJ1-1; D is unresolved. Germline CDR1 and CDR2: MGHRA and YSYEKL. Between the trimmed V and J ends, which lost 1 base and 5 bases, there was a span of 8 bases. The CDR3 extends over 13 amino acids. CDR3 nucleotides: TGCGCCAGCAGCCAAGCAGAGGCTACTGAAGCTTTCTTT. It is translated as CASSQAEATEAFF.

The chain joins TRBV29-1 to TRBJ1-1, with TRBD1 identical over 7 bases. Unmatched junction bases numbered 5, after V lost 6 bases and J lost 4 bases. This CDR3 has 12 amino acids. Germline V gene data show CDR1 as SQVTM and CDR2 as ANQGSEA. The CDR3 protein is CSVPTGPTEAFF. In DNA, the CDR3 is TGCAGCGTACCGACAGGGCCCACTGAAGCTTTCTTT.

This clone was found once. The gene calls are TRBV6-5 and TRBJ2-5; D is possibly TRBD2 (5 bases). This CDR3 spans 14 amino acids. Germline V gives CDR1 MNHEY, CDR2 SVGAGI. V was cut by 2 bases and J by 5 bases, with 12 bases left in between. CDR3 nucleotide sequence: TGTGCCAGCAGTTACAATTCGAGGGTTGAGACCCAGTACTTC. It is translated as CASSYNSRVETQYF.

V and J are TRBV7-2 and TRBJ2-5, with 7 bases aligning to TRBD1. Germline trimming cut 5 bases from V and 1 base from J; bases unmatched to any gene: 7. Germline V gene data show CDR1 as SGHTA and CDR2 as FQGNSA. There are 15 residues in the CDR3. DNA of the CDR3: TGTGCCAGCAGCCCAAGGACAGGCTTCCAAGAGACCCAGTACTTC. This codes for CASSPRTGFQETQYF.

V usage is TRBV2 and J usage is TRBJ1-4; TRBD1 might be the D (6 bases). V was trimmed by 0 bases and J by 8 bases, leaving 13 bases between them. Germline CDR1 and CDR2: SNHLY and FYNNEI. The CDR3 consists of 15 residues. CDR3 DNA sequence: TGTGCCAGCAGTGAAGCTCCACAGGGAGGGGAAAAACTGTTTTTT. It encodes CASSEAPQGGEKLFF.

The chain couples TRBV30 to TRBJ1-1, with D uncertain. Germline CDR1 and CDR2: GTSNPN and SVGIG (reference sequence). The CDR3 sequence is 11 residues long. V lost 0 bases, J lost 6 bases, and 5 bases lay in between. Here the CDR3 reads CAWSVLSEAFF. The CDR3 DNA is TGTGCCTGGAGTGTACTGTCTGAAGCTTTCTTT.

The chain uses TRBV7-2 and TRBJ2-5; TRBD1 matches at 8 bases. Germline trimming cut 5 bases from V and 2 bases from J; bases unmatched to any gene: 4. This CDR3 region has 14 residues. Germline V gene sequence: CDR1 SGHTA, CDR2 FQGNSA. The CDR3 bases are TGTGCCAGCAGCGTCGACAGGGGTCAAGAGACCCAGTACTTC. This codes for CASSVDRGQETQYF.

This clone has just one count. CDR3 DNA sequence: TGTGCCAGCAGTTATCAAGGCAGGGAAACTGAAGCTTTCTTT. It codes for CASSYQGRETEAFF. J is TRBJ1-1 and V is TRBV7-3, with D possibly matching TRBD1 (5 bases). The CDR3 contains 14 residues. CDR1 SGHTA and CDR2 FQGTGA come from the germline V gene. V shed 6 bases and J shed 5 bases, with 16 bases lying between them.

V gene TRBV10-1 combines with J gene TRBJ1-1; 7 bases align to TRBD1. The CDR3 is 15 amino acids. Per germline, CDR1 WNHNN and CDR2 SYGVQD (reference sequence). Losses at the gene ends were 7 bases for V and 0 bases for J; bases not matched to a gene: 8. The CDR3 protein is CASTSDRFMNTEAFF. CDR3 nucleotides: TGCGCCAGCACTTCGGACAGGTTCATGAACACTGAAGCTTTCTTT.

The chain is built from TRBV9 and TRBJ2-5; possibly TRBD1 for D (6 bases). Trimming took off 3 bases at V and 1 base at J, with 13 bases between the two ends. Germline CDR1 is SGDLS and CDR2 is YYNGEE. This CDR3 is 15 amino acids long. CDR3 sequence: CASSGTTGFQETQYF. CDR3 coding DNA: TGTGCCAGCAGCGGAACAACAGGGTTCCAAGAGACCCAGTACTTC.

The J gene is TRBJ2-1, the V gene TRBV5-1; a weak D match, TRBD2 (5 bases). The CDR3 is made up of 14 amino acids. Germline lookup yields CDR1 SGHRS and CDR2 YFSETQ. The ends were cut back, 7 bases at V and 4 bases at J, with 15 bases in the middle. For the CDR3, the DNA is TGCGCCAGCCTAAGGGCCCCGGGGTACAATGAGCAGTTCTTC. This codes for CASLRAPGYNEQFF.

This chain connects TRBV30 to TRBJ1-4, with 7 positions matching TRBD1. After removal of 2 bases from V and 7 bases from J, the junction contained 10 bases not matched to a gene. This CDR3 comprises 15 residues. CDR1 GTSNPN and CDR2 SVGIG come from the germline V gene (reference sequence). The CDR3 DNA sequence: TGTGCCTGGAGTACCCCAGGGGGATGGAGTGAAAAACTGTTTTTT. Its translation is CAWSTPGGWSEKLFF.